Each of the 25 T cell receptor beta chains below was sequenced from the same sample in a study of pediatric ulcerative colitis. Sequencing used immunoSEQ multiplex PCR; TCRdb keeps in-frame clones, though not all of them. The sample records about 32,000 clones, approximately 78% being singletons. The sequencing sample was made of blood. The receptors were sampled from a boy aged 5 to 17 with severe ulcerative colitis.

This clone was detected only a few times. This chain joins TRBV5-1 and TRBJ2-3; D ambiguous. This CDR3 is built from 12 residues. CDR1 is SGHRS and CDR2 is YFSETQ in the germline V gene. V lost 4 bases and J 2 bases, leaving 5 bases between the germline ends. CDR3 in amino acids: CASSHFTDTQYF. The CDR3 DNA reads TGCGCCAGCAGCCATTTCACAGATACGCAGTATTTT. Using reference TRBV5-1 and TRBJ2-3 for the parts outside the CDR3, the full variable domain is KAGVTQTPRYLIKTRGQQVTLSCSPISGHRSVSWYQQTPGQGLQFLFEYFSETQRNKGNFPGRFSGRQFSNSRSEMNVSTLELGDSALYLCASSHFTDTQYFGPGTRLTVL.

V gene TRBV10-3 combines with J gene TRBJ1-1; 8 bases line up with TRBD1. CDR1 and CDR2 from the germline V gene are ENHRY and SYGVKD. V dropped 2 bases and J dropped 1; count of bases not matched to a gene: 6. The CDR3 is made up of 16 amino acids. CDR3 residues: CAISEATQGGNTEAFF. The DNA of the CDR3 is TGTGCCATCAGTGAGGCGACACAGGGGGGGAACACTGAAGCTTTCTTT.

The rearrangement links TRBV6-6 to TRBJ1-1; no clear D gene. In germline, CDR1 is MNHNY, CDR2 SVGAGI (reference sequence). There are 13 residues in the CDR3. Deletions cut 7 bases from V and 5 bases from J, with 14 bases between. In nucleotides, the CDR3 is TGTGCCAGCATCTATACGGAGAGTACTGAAGCTTTCTTT. Translating gives CASIYTESTEAFF.

The CDR3 DNA reads TGTGCCAGCAGTGAAGGGGTGCGGGGCACCGGGGAGCTGTTTTTT. This encodes CASSEGVRGTGELFF. The gene calls are TRBV2 and TRBJ2-2, with D maybe TRBD2 (6 bases). Germline CDR1 SNHLY, CDR2 FYNNEI. Deletions cut 1 base from V and 4 bases from J, with 10 bases between. CDR3 length equals 15 residues.

This chain uses TRBV2 with TRBJ2-3; D unresolved. V lost 7 bases and J 0 bases, leaving 11 bases between the germline ends. This CDR3 has 14 amino acids. CDR1 and CDR2 from the germline V gene are SNHLY and FYNNEI. CDR3 in DNA: TGTGCCAGCACCCCGTCCCTCAGCACAGATACGCAGTATTTT. It specifies CASTPSLSTDTQYF.

V is TRBV27 and J is TRBJ2-7, with 9 bases matching TRBD1. The CDR3 runs 15 residues. Germline CDR1 MNHEY, CDR2 SMNVEV (reference sequence). With V trimmed by 5 bases and J by 4 bases, 9 bases remained unmatched. The CDR3 region is CASSLSGTGKYEQYF. CDR3 DNA: TGTGCCAGCAGTCTTTCCGGGACAGGGAAATACGAGCAGTACTTC.

The gene calls are TRBV18 and TRBJ2-5; 10 nucleotides align to TRBD1. With V trimmed by 6 bases and J by 5 bases, 21 bases remained unmatched. The CDR3 is 19 residues long. Germline-derived CDR1 and CDR2 are KGHSH and LQKENI. The CDR3 is CASSPDVNRGQGRWETQYF. The DNA for the CDR3 is TGTGCCAGCTCGCCTGATGTCAATCGGGGACAGGGGCGTTGGGAGACCCAGTACTTC. Together with reference TRBV18 and TRBJ2-5, the CDR3 gives the full variable domain: NAGVMQNPRHLVRRRGQEARLRCSPMKGHSHVYWYRQLPEEGLKFMVYLQKENIIDESGMPKERFSAEFPKEGPSILRIQQVVRGDSAAYFCASSPDVNRGQGRWETQYFGPGTRLLVL.

This clone was observed a single time. The V call is TRBV7-2, the J call TRBJ1-2, with D possibly matching TRBD1 (6 bases). Trimming shortened V by 0 bases and J by 3 bases, and 17 bases separated the two germline ends. Germline loops: CDR1 SGHTA, CDR2 FQGNSA. The CDR3 loop spans 17 amino acids. DNA of the CDR3: TGTGCCAGCAGCTTAGCTGGCGGGGCAGGGGTCCACTATGGCTACACCTTC. Its translation is CASSLAGGAGVHYGYTF.

CDR3 coding DNA: TGTGCCAGCAGCGCGGACAGCACCCAGAATGAAAAACTGTTTTTT. It translates to CASSADSTQNEKLFF. This chain connects TRBV9 to TRBJ1-4; D is perhaps TRBD1 (6 bases). Germline V CDR1 and CDR2: SGDLS, YYNGEE. The CDR3 spans 15 residues. The V gene lost 3 bases and the J gene lost 5 bases, with 14 bases spanning the gap. The full variable domain, its missing parts supplied by reference TRBV9 and TRBJ1-4, is DSGVTQTPKHLITATGQRVTLRCSPRSGDLSVYWYQQSLDQGLQFLIQYYNGEERAKGNILERFSAQQFPDLHSELNLSSLELGDSALYFCASSADSTQNEKLFFGSGTQLSVL.

The V call is TRBV7-9, the J call TRBJ1-3; D is possibly TRBD1 (6 bases). Looked up from germline, CDR1 is SEHNR and CDR2 is FQNEAQ (reference sequence). V was clipped by 7 bases and J by 2 bases, with 18 bases between them. This CDR3 spans 16 amino acids. The DNA for the CDR3 is TGTGCCAGCACCCTGAGGGGGGGCTTGACTGGAAACACCATATATTTT. Encoded protein: CASTLRGGLTGNTIYF. The variable domain in full, completed from reference TRBV7-9 and TRBJ1-3, reads DTGVSQNPRHKITKRGQNVTFRCDPISEHNRLYWYRQTLGQGPEFLTYFQNEAQLEKSRLLSDRFSAERPKGSFSTLEIQRTEQGDSAMYLCASTLRGGLTGNTIYFGEGSWLTVV.

The V and J genes are TRBV25-1 and TRBJ2-1, with 12 nucleotides matching TRBD1. The CDR3 is 17 amino acids. Trimming removed 3 bases from V and 5 bases from J; junction bases left unmatched: 8. Per the germline V gene, CDR1 is MGHDK and CDR2 is SYGVNS. The CDR3 sequence: CASSDRGQGAVNNEQFF. CDR3 DNA: TGTGCCAGCAGTGATCGGGGACAGGGGGCGGTCAACAATGAGCAGTTCTTC. Filled out from reference TRBV25-1 and TRBJ2-1, the complete variable domain reads EADIYQTPRYLVIGTGKKITLECSQTMGHDKMYWYQQDPGMELHLIHYSYGVNSTEKGDLSSESTVSRIRTEHFPLTLESARPSHTSQYLCASSDRGQGAVNNEQFFGPGTRLTVL.

The CDR3 DNA sequence: TGTGCCAGCAGCTTCAAGGGGGGCACTGAAGCTTTCTTT. Its translation: CASSFKGGTEAFF. This chain connects TRBV7-2 to TRBJ1-1; TRBD1 is a possible D gene (6 bases). The CDR3 contains 13 residues. The V end lost 3 bases, the J end lost 4 bases, and 9 bases lay between the germline ends. Germline values: CDR1 SGHTA, CDR2 FQGNSA.

The chain uses TRBV11-2 and TRBJ1-5; D remains ambiguous. Germline V gene data show CDR1 as SGHAT and CDR2 as FQNNGV. Between the trimmed V and J ends, which lost 3 bases and 0 bases, there was a span of 3 bases. This CDR3 has 13 amino acids. This CDR3 is CASSFYSNQPQHF. CDR3 nucleotides: TGTGCCAGCAGCTTTTATAGCAATCAGCCCCAGCATTTT.

V and J are TRBV7-9 and TRBJ1-1, with D hard to call. Germline CDR1 is SEHNR and CDR2 is FQNEAQ (reference sequence). This CDR3 is built from 14 residues. With 1 base removed from V and 7 bases from J, the gap between germline ends came to 13 bases. The CDR3 spells CASSLVLGSNEAFF. CDR3 bases: TGTGCCAGCAGCTTAGTATTGGGTTCTAATGAAGCTTTCTTT.

About this clone: The same CDR3 arises from other DNA sequences in this sample as well. The rearrangement links TRBV6-5 to TRBJ1-6, with D hard to call. Germline assignment: CDR1 MNHEY and CDR2 SVGAGI. This CDR3 has 13 residues. V was clipped by 2 bases and J by 10 bases, with 9 bases between them. This chain's CDR3 is CASSYRGESPLHF. CDR3 DNA sequence: TGTGCCAGCAGTTACCGGGGAGAATCACCCCTCCACTTT.

V and J are TRBV2 and TRBJ1-1; 9 bases are a match to TRBD1. Germline V CDR1 and CDR2: SNHLY, FYNNEI. The trim removed 6 bases at V and 2 bases at J, leaving 10 bases unmatched. The CDR3 sequence is 16 residues long. The CDR3 sequence is CASRMLGQGKNTEAFF. The CDR3, as DNA: TGTGCCAGCAGAATGTTAGGACAGGGGAAAAACACTGAAGCTTTCTTT.

This chain uses TRBV19 with TRBJ1-1; no firm D call. CDR3 length: 13 amino acids. V was pared by 5 bases and J by 8 bases, with 15 bases between. Per the germline V gene, CDR1 is LNHDA and CDR2 is SQIVND (reference sequence). The CDR3 region is CASSPYEGAEAFF. The DNA for the CDR3 is TGTGCCAGTAGTCCCTACGAGGGAGCCGAAGCTTTCTTT. The full variable domain, completed using reference TRBV19 and TRBJ1-1, is DGGITQSPKYLFRKEGQNVTLSCEQNLNHDAMYWYRQDPGQGLRLIYYSQIVNDFQKGDIAEGYSVSREKKESFPLTVTSAQKNPTAFYLCASSPYEGAEAFFGQGTRLTVV.

This chain links TRBV4-1 with TRBJ1-3; no definite D call. CDR3 size: 14 residues. Per the germline V gene, CDR1 is MGHRA and CDR2 is YSYEKL. The V end was cut by 1 base, the J end by 4 bases, with 8 bases between. CDR3 sequence (DNA): TGCGCCAGCAGCCAAGTGGGAGGAGGAAACACCATATATTTT. It is translated as CASSQVGGGNTIYF.

The chain links TRBV5-1 to TRBJ2-1; 7 nucleotides line up with TRBD2. The germline CDR1 and CDR2 sequences are SGHRS and YFSETQ. The CDR3 contains 15 residues. After removal of 4 bases from V and 4 bases from J, the junction contained 8 bases not matched to a gene. The CDR3 region is CASSATSRLYNEQFF. CDR3 DNA sequence: TGCGCCAGCAGCGCGACTAGCCGCTTATACAATGAGCAGTTCTTC.

This clone was seen a single time. The rearrangement links TRBV5-1 to TRBJ1-1, with D hard to call. Trimming took 0 bases from V and 10 from J, leaving 10 bases between them. This CDR3 is 12 amino acids long. Germline V gene lookup returns CDR1 SGHRS and CDR2 YFSETQ. The CDR3 DNA follows: TGCGCCAGCAGCTTGGCCGAGGGATCAGCTTTCTTT. Its translation is CASSLAEGSAFF.

The V and J genes are TRBV19 and TRBJ2-1; TRBD2 aligns across 12 bases. This CDR3 is built from 17 residues. Germline values: CDR1 LNHDA, CDR2 SQIVND (reference sequence). V lost 5 bases and J lost 9; bases outside the gene matches: 14. In DNA, the CDR3 is TGTGCCAGTAGTGCACCTAGCGGGGGGGCGAGGACAGCTGAGCAGTTCTTC. Its protein is CASSAPSGGARTAEQFF. Together with reference TRBV19 and TRBJ2-1, the CDR3 gives the full variable domain: DGGITQSPKYLFRKEGQNVTLSCEQNLNHDAMYWYRQDPGQGLRLIYYSQIVNDFQKGDIAEGYSVSREKKESFPLTVTSAQKNPTAFYLCASSAPSGGARTAEQFFGPGTRLTVL.

This clone was observed a handful of times. The V call is TRBV6-1, the J call TRBJ1-6; TRBD1 is a possible D gene (5 bases). The CDR3 length is 15 residues. Germline V gene lookup returns CDR1 MNHNS and CDR2 SASEGT. The V end lost 1 base, the J end lost 8 bases, and 12 bases lay between the germline ends. CDR3 sequence (DNA): TGTGCCAGCAGTGAAGGTCCAGGGACGGATTCACCCCTCCACTTT. The encoded protein is CASSEGPGTDSPLHF.

The CDR3 sequence is CASSLGLAGADTQYF. The CDR3, as DNA: TGCGCCAGCAGCTTGGGACTAGCGGGCGCAGATACGCAGTATTTT. The J gene is TRBJ2-3, the V gene TRBV5-1, with 10 positions matching TRBD2. V shed 0 bases, J shed 4 bases, and the junction held 2 bases outside the gene matches. Germline lookup yields CDR1 SGHRS and CDR2 YFSETQ. The CDR3 covers 15 residues.

The chain employs TRBV9 and TRBJ1-1; D unclear. The V end was cut by 4 bases, the J end by 0 bases, with 10 bases between. This CDR3 region has 14 residues. CDR1 is SGDLS and CDR2 is YYNGEE in the germline V gene. CDR3 loop: CASSLEAMNTEAFF. CDR3 coding DNA: TGTGCCAGCAGCCTCGAAGCGATGAACACTGAAGCTTTCTTT.

This sequence joins TRBV6-6 and TRBJ2-1; possible D gene TRBD2, 7 bases. V lost 5 bases and J 9 bases, leaving 17 bases between the germline ends. Germline values: CDR1 MNHNY, CDR2 SVGAGI (reference sequence). The CDR3 contains 14 residues. For the CDR3, the DNA is TGTGCCAGCAGTCCACTCGGGGGGCAGGGTGAGCAGTTCTTC. It encodes CASSPLGGQGEQFF.